Shown below are 15 T cell receptor beta chains from a single sample sequenced in a study of blood T cell repertoires in COVID-19. Assay used: immunoSEQ multiplex PCR; TCRdb lists only in-frame clones, some missing. Seen here are about 270,000 clones, 70% to 90% observed once, and the top ten hold around 1.2%. The material sequenced was PBMCs or T cells enriched from blood (not recorded which). The receptors derive from a woman aged 40 to 55 with acute COVID-19.

The chain has TRBV11-2 and TRBJ1-1; D ambiguous. Germline CDR1 SGHAT, CDR2 FQNNGV. The ends were cut back, 3 bases at V and 2 bases at J, with 7 bases in the middle. CDR3 length: 13 amino acids. The CDR3 nucleotides read TGTGCCAGCAGCTTCCAGGAAAACACTGAAGCTTTCTTT. Translating gives CASSFQENTEAFF.

The rearrangement links TRBV7-9 to TRBJ1-1; 9 nucleotides align to TRBD1. The CDR3 consists of 16 residues. The germline gives CDR1 SEHNR, CDR2 FQNEAQ (reference sequence). Trimming took 6 bases from V and 4 from J; bases not matched to a gene: 12. The CDR3 DNA reads as TGTGCCAGCAGTCCCCGGGACAGGGAATCGGGCACTGAAGCTTTCTTT. This codes for CASSPRDRESGTEAFF.

The gene calls are TRBV30 and TRBJ1-2, with D perhaps matching TRBD1 (6 bases). Germline CDR1 and CDR2: GTSNPN and SVGIG (reference sequence). This CDR3 comprises 11 residues. Trimming shortened V by 4 bases and J by 3 bases, and 6 bases separated the two germline ends. DNA of the CDR3: TGTGCCTGGAACAGGGACTATGGCTACACCTTC. Translation gives CAWNRDYGYTF.

The genes are TRBV7-2 and TRBJ2-5; 7 bases align to TRBD1. Germline-derived CDR1 and CDR2 are SGHTA and FQGNSA. This CDR3 contains 14 residues. V was pared by 5 bases and J by 1 base, with 4 bases of the junction left unmatched. CDR3 protein: CASSQGGVQETQYF. The CDR3 DNA sequence: TGTGCCAGCAGCCAAGGGGGCGTCCAAGAGACCCAGTACTTC. Drawing the rest from reference TRBV7-2 and TRBJ2-5, the complete variable domain is GAGVSQSPSNKVTEKGKDVELRCDPISGHTALYWYRQSLGQGLEFLIYFQGNSAPDKSGLPSDRFSAERTGGSVSTLTIQRTQQEDSAVYLCASSQGGVQETQYFGPGTRLLVL.

The genes are TRBV10-3 and TRBJ2-1; D call uncertain. Trimming pared 3 bases from V and 8 bases from J, leaving 17 bases between. This CDR3 has 15 residues. Germline CDR1 and CDR2: ENHRY and SYGVKD. CDR3 sequence (DNA): TGTGCCATCAGTGACTCTAGATCCACGTTGGATGAGCAGTTCTTC. Translation gives CAISDSRSTLDEQFF.

This rearrangement joins TRBV4-1 to TRBJ1-1; possible D gene TRBD1, 5 bases. V dropped 0 bases and J dropped 1 base, with 15 bases sitting between them. The CDR3 loop spans 17 amino acids. CDR1 is MGHRA, CDR2 YSYEKL, per germline. The CDR3 DNA is TGCGCCAGCAGCCAAGATCGGGGGAAGGGGCCGAACACTGAAGCTTTCTTT. It encodes CASSQDRGKGPNTEAFF.

The chain joins TRBV7-9 to TRBJ1-4; the D is unclear. Germline V lookup: CDR1 SEHNR, CDR2 FQNEAQ (reference sequence). Trimming took off 5 bases at V and 3 bases at J, with 13 bases between the two ends. The CDR3 length is 15 residues. The CDR3 bases are TGTGCCAGCAGCCCGATGGGCGGGGCTAATGAAAAACTGTTTTTT. Protein product: CASSPMGGANEKLFF.

The V gene is TRBV6-1, the J gene TRBJ1-2; 8 bases are a match to TRBD1. The V gene end was trimmed by 0 bases and the J gene end by 3 bases; junction bases not matched to a gene: 6. The length of the CDR3 is 16 residues. The germline CDR1 and CDR2 sequences are MNHNS and SASEGT. The CDR3 loop is CASSEAGAGGYYGYTF. Written as DNA, the CDR3 is TGTGCCAGCAGTGAAGCGGGGGCAGGGGGCTACTATGGCTACACCTTC.

The rearrangement links TRBV5-1 to TRBJ2-3; 12 nucleotides match TRBD2. Per germline, CDR1 SGHRS and CDR2 YFSETQ. The CDR3 is 18 amino acids. V lost 3 bases and J lost 0; bases outside the gene matches: 8. The CDR3 DNA sequence: TGCGCCAGCAGCTCGGCCCTCGGGACTAGCGGGAGCACAGATACGCAGTATTTT. Translating it yields CASSSALGTSGSTDTQYF.

J is TRBJ1-4 and V is TRBV2, with a tentative D call TRBD1 (5 bases). V gave up 7 bases and J gave up 6 bases, with 12 bases separating them. The CDR3 is 13 residues long. From germline, CDR1 is SNHLY and CDR2 FYNNEI. The CDR3 nucleotides are TGTGCCAGCAAGGCGGGGCTGTATGAAAAACTGTTTTTT. It codes for CASKAGLYEKLFF. Full variable domain (remainder filled in from reference TRBV2 and TRBJ1-4): EPEVTQTPSHQVTQMGQEVILRCVPISNHLYFYWYRQILGQKVEFLVSFYNNEISEKSEIFDDQFSVERPDGSNFTLKIRSTKLEDSAMYFCASKAGLYEKLFFGSGTQLSVL.

The genes are TRBV6-5 and TRBJ1-5; perhaps TRBD1 as D (5 bases). With 8 bases removed from V and 3 bases from J, the gap between germline ends came to 17 bases. Germline-derived CDR1 and CDR2 are MNHEY and SVGAGI. The CDR3 sequence is 15 residues long. The CDR3 is CASQGQGRVNQPQHF. The DNA of the CDR3 is TGTGCCAGCCAGGGCCAGGGCCGGGTCAATCAGCCCCAGCATTTT.

This clone was detected a few times. This sequence joins TRBV5-1 and TRBJ2-7; D is possibly TRBD1 (5 bases). The germline CDR1 and CDR2 sequences are SGHRS and YFSETQ. Trimming left V 3 bases short and J 6 bases short, with 19 bases between. The length of the CDR3 is 15 residues. This CDR3 reads CASSSATGVISEQYF. DNA of the CDR3: TGCGCCAGCAGCTCGGCTACAGGAGTGATTAGCGAGCAGTACTTC.

The chain joins TRBV18 to TRBJ2-7, with 7 bases lining up with TRBD2. J gave up 1 base and V 1 base, and 13 bases lay outside the gene matches. The CDR3 sequence is 18 residues long. Germline V gives CDR1 KGHSH, CDR2 LQKENI. CDR3 sequence (DNA): TGTGCCAGCTCACCACGGAGCCTGGCGGGAGTGGTTTCCTACGAGCAGTACTTC. It is translated as CASSPRSLAGVVSYEQYF.

The chain recombines TRBV6-5 with TRBJ1-5; 9 positions agree with TRBD1. Per the germline V gene, CDR1 is MNHEY and CDR2 is SVGAGI. With 8 bases clipped from V and 2 bases from J, the junction kept 4 bases outside the gene matches. This CDR3 has 14 amino acids. The CDR3 sequence: CASLDRGGNQPQHF. Written as DNA, the CDR3 is TGTGCCAGCCTGGACAGGGGTGGCAATCAGCCCCAGCATTTT.

The chain is built from TRBV24-1 and TRBJ2-1, with 8 bases that match TRBD2. Germline CDR1 and CDR2: KGHDR and SFDVKD. CDR3 length: 21 amino acids. V shed 0 bases, J shed 0 bases, and the junction held 15 bases outside the gene matches. This CDR3 reads CATSDLHYALAGLSSYNEQFF. The CDR3 DNA sequence: TGTGCCACCAGTGATTTGCACTACGCGTTAGCGGGACTTAGCTCCTACAATGAGCAGTTCTTC.